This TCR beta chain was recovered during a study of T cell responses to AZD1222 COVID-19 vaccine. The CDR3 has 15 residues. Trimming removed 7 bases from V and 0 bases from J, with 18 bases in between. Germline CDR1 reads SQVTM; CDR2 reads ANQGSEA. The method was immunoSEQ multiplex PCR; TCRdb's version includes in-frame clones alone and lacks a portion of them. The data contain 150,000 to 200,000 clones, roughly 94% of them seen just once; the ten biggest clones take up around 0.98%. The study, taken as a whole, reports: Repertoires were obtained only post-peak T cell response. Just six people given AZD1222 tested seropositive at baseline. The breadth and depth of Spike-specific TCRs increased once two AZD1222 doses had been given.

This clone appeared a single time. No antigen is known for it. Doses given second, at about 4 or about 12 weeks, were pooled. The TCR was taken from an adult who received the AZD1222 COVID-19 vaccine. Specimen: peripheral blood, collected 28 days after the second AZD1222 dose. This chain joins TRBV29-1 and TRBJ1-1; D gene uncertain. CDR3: CSGHRPDSLNTEAFF. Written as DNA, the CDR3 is TGCAGCGGCCACCGCCCAGACTCATTGAACACTGAAGCTTTCTTT.